This TCR beta chain was documented in a study of blood T cells in healthy people across ages. Study-level findings and limits: Strong correlation existed between TCR beta diversity and naive T cell percentage. Whereas aged donors had fewer naive CD4+ cells, long-lived donors had more of them and higher diversity.

Individuals who donated were healthy Caucasians from Russia aged roughly 6 to 100. Primed by a sample-barcoded 5' primer and a J-beta primer mix, a second PCR proceeded for roughly 7 to 12 cycles. TCRdb called the 5' RACE reads again in MiXCR, with one record for every CDR3 protein. The repertoire has about 1.8 million distinct CDR3 sequences, less than 50% of them found once; the top ten carry approximately 2.1%. As to this clonotype: The antigen is undetermined.

V lost 3 bases and J lost 7, with 15 bases in between. The germline CDR1 and CDR2 sequences are SGHAT and FQNNGV. The CDR3 has 14 residues. The specimen was blood. The V gene is TRBV11-2, the J gene TRBJ1-2; D may be TRBD1 (6 bases). The clonotype comes from a woman in her thirties or forties in good health. The CDR3 reads CASSLNGGRGGYTF. The CDR3 DNA reads as TGTGCCAGCAGCTTGAACGGGGGGCGCGGTGGCTACACCTTC.